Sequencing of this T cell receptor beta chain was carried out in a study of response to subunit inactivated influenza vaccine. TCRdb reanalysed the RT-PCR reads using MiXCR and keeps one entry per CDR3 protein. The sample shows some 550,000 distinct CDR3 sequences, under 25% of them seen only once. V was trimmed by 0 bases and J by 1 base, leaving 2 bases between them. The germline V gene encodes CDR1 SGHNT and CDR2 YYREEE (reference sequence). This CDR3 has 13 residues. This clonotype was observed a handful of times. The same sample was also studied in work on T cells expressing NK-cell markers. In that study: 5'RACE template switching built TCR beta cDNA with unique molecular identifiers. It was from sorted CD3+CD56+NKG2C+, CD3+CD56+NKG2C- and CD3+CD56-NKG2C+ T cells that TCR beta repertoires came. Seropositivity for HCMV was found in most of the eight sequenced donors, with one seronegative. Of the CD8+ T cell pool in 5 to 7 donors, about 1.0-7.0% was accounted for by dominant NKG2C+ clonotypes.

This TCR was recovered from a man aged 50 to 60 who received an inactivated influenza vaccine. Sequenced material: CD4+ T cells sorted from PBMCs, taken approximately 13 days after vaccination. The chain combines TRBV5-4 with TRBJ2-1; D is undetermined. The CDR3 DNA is TGTGCCAGCAGCTTGGAATCCTACAATGAGCAGTTCTTC. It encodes CASSLESYNEQFF.